The 30 T cell receptor beta chains reported below all come from one sample, sequenced in a study of CD8 T cells in Susac syndrome. An amount of RNA that ranged from roughly 0.45 to 1 ug was reverse transcribed with random hexamers. TCRdb independently ran MiXCR on the immunoSEQ multiplex PCR reads; one entry per CDR3 protein. The table shows some 130,000 distinct CDR3 sequences, with 95% occurring only once. The sequencing input was CD8+ T cells from PBMCs. These receptors came from a human donor with Susac syndrome.

The rearrangement joins TRBV12-3 or TRBV12-4 to TRBJ1-2; 12 bases match TRBD1. The ends lost 5 bases at V and 4 bases at J; junction bases unmatched: 5. This CDR3 has 15 residues. The CDR3 region has the DNA TGTGCCAGCAGTCCCGGGACAGGGGGCGGCTATGGCTACACCTTC. Translated: CASSPGTGGGYGYTF.

This clonotype has just a few counts. The J gene is TRBJ1-2, the V gene TRBV14; D remains unclear. Germline V gene sequence: CDR1 SGHDN, CDR2 FVKESK. Trimming took off 6 bases at V and 3 bases at J, with 14 bases between the two ends. This CDR3 has 14 amino acids. CDR3 residues: CASSLTEVYYGYTF. CDR3 in DNA: TGTGCCAGCAGTTTGACTGAAGTCTACTATGGCTACACCTTC.

The chain employs TRBV13 and TRBJ2-4; D remains unclear. CDR3 length: 12 residues. Germline V gene data show CDR1 as PRHDT and CDR2 as FYEKMQ (reference sequence). Trimming removed 1 base from V and 4 bases from J, with 2 bases in between. CDR3 residues: CASSLVKNIQYF. CDR3 nucleotides: TGTGCCAGCAGCTTAGTAAAAAACATTCAGTACTTC. The entire variable domain, with the rest obtained from reference TRBV13 and TRBJ2-4, is as follows: AAGVIQSPRHLIKEKRETATLKCYPIPRHDTVYWYQQGPGQDPQFLISFYEKMQSDKGSIPDRFSAQQFSDYHSELNMSSLELGDSALYFCASSLVKNIQYFGAGTRLSVL.

The V and J genes are TRBV12-3 or TRBV12-4 and TRBJ2-5; D is unresolved. The length of the CDR3 is 12 residues. V was trimmed by 5 bases and J by 3 bases, leaving 7 bases between them. CDR3 DNA sequence: TGTGCCAGCAGTAGCCTTGAAGAGACCCAGTACTTC. Protein: CASSSLEETQYF.

The rearrangement links TRBV9 to TRBJ1-1, with TRBD1 as a possible D gene (5 bases). The V gene's germline CDR1 is SGDLS and CDR2 YYNGEE. Trimming took off 0 bases at V and 6 bases at J, with 6 bases between the two ends. CDR3 length equals 12 residues. CDR3 DNA: TGTGCCAGCAGCGTAGGGGACTCTGAAGCTTTCTTT. Its translation is CASSVGDSEAFF.

The J gene is TRBJ1-1, the V gene TRBV6-5; D ambiguous. Trimming shortened V by 0 bases and J by 5 bases, and 13 bases separated the two germline ends. The CDR3 runs to 15 residues. The V gene's germline CDR1 is MNHEY and CDR2 SVGAGI. The CDR3 DNA is TGTGCCAGCAGTTACTCCATGACCGGTAGGACTGAAGCTTTCTTT. Translation gives CASSYSMTGRTEAFF.

The rearrangement links TRBV7-2 to TRBJ2-7; D gene ambiguous. Germline CDR1 is SGHTA and CDR2 is FQGNSA. The ends were cut back, 1 base at V and 1 base at J, with 5 bases in the middle. This CDR3 is 13 amino acids long. This chain's CDR3 is CASSLVQSYEQYF. CDR3 sequence (DNA): TGTGCCAGCAGCTTAGTCCAGTCCTACGAGCAGTACTTC.

This chain connects TRBV5-1 to TRBJ2-1, with D perhaps TRBD2 (7 bases). Between the trimmed V and J ends, which lost 8 bases and 7 bases, there was a span of 19 bases. This CDR3 has 14 amino acids. The germline V gene encodes CDR1 SGHRS and CDR2 YFSETQ. CDR3: CASTPGGTGNEQFF. The CDR3 DNA is TGCGCCAGTACACCGGGAGGAACAGGGAATGAGCAGTTCTTC. Using reference TRBV5-1 and TRBJ2-1 for the parts outside the CDR3, the full variable domain is KAGVTQTPRYLIKTRGQQVTLSCSPISGHRSVSWYQQTPGQGLQFLFEYFSETQRNKGNFPGRFSGRQFSNSRSEMNVSTLELGDSALYLCASTPGGTGNEQFFGPGTRLTVL.

The chain employs TRBV20-1 and TRBJ2-7, with D possibly TRBD2 on 5 matching bases. With 3 bases removed from V and 6 bases from J, the gap between germline ends came to 18 bases. Germline CDR1 is DFQATT and CDR2 is SNEGSKA (reference sequence). This CDR3 is built from 14 residues. CDR3 amino acids: CSARGAGELGEQYF. The DNA of the CDR3 is TGCAGTGCTAGGGGCGCGGGCGAACTGGGCGAGCAGTACTTC.

The chain recombines TRBV20-1 with TRBJ2-1; 7 nucleotides agree with TRBD2. The CDR3 spans 17 residues. The germline gives CDR1 DFQATT, CDR2 SNEGSKA (reference sequence). V lost 3 bases, J lost 0 bases, and 11 bases stayed unmatched. The CDR3 reads CSASTKTSVLSYNEQFF. CDR3 nucleotide sequence: TGCAGTGCTAGTACGAAAACTAGCGTCCTCTCCTACAATGAGCAGTTCTTC.

The rearrangement links TRBV5-1 to TRBJ2-5; 12 bases match TRBD2. After removal of 4 bases from V and 2 bases from J, the junction contained 3 bases not matched to a gene. CDR1 and CDR2 from the germline V gene are SGHRS and YFSETQ. The CDR3 spans 15 residues. CDR3 nucleotides: TGCGCCAGCAGCGATGGACTAGCGGGACAAGAGACCCAGTACTTC. Its protein product is CASSDGLAGQETQYF.

This chain connects TRBV9 to TRBJ2-7; no firm D call. With 3 bases removed from V and 9 bases from J, the gap between germline ends came to 10 bases. Germline CDR1 is SGDLS and CDR2 is YYNGEE. The length of the CDR3 is 11 residues. The CDR3 loop reads CASSGAKGQYF. The CDR3 region has the DNA TGTGCCAGCAGCGGAGCGAAAGGGCAGTACTTC.

The chain combines TRBV19 with TRBJ2-5; tentatively, D is TRBD1 (6 bases). The V end was cut by 8 bases, the J end by 0 bases, with 25 bases between. Germline V gene lookup returns CDR1 LNHDA and CDR2 SQIVND (reference sequence). This CDR3 has 18 amino acids. In DNA form, the CDR3 reads TGTGCCAGTGCAACCGCAGACGGGACACCCCTGTACCAAGAGACCCAGTACTTC. Protein: CASATADGTPLYQETQYF.

Here the CDR3 DNA reads TGTGCCAGCAGTTCATCCGGGACAGGGGGCCGGCCCAACACTGAAGCTTTCTTT. This sequence encodes CASSSSGTGGRPNTEAFF. The chain links TRBV12-3 or TRBV12-4 to TRBJ1-1; 12 positions match TRBD1. J gave up 2 bases and V 4 bases, and 11 bases lay outside the gene matches. This CDR3 comprises 18 residues.

This clonotype was picked up one time. The chain carries TRBV12-5 and TRBJ2-2; D is perhaps TRBD1 (5 bases). The CDR3 covers 14 residues. V lost 3 bases to trimming and J lost 3 bases, with 8 bases between them. In germline, CDR1 is LGHNT, CDR2 FRNRAP. The chain's CDR3 is CASGFPQDTGELFF. The CDR3, as DNA: TGTGCTAGTGGTTTCCCACAGGACACCGGGGAGCTGTTTTTT.

The CDR3 sequence is CASSHMGLPTYEQYF. CDR3 in DNA: TGCGCCAGCAGCCATATGGGACTTCCAACCTACGAGCAGTACTTC. The gene calls are TRBV4-1 and TRBJ2-7; D possibly corresponds to TRBD2 (6 bases). CDR1 and CDR2 from the germline V gene are MGHRA and YSYEKL. With 3 bases removed from V and 2 bases from J, the gap between germline ends came to 14 bases. The CDR3 runs 15 residues.

The chain links TRBV20-1 to TRBJ2-1; no firm D call. V was pared by 5 bases and J by 0 bases, with 11 bases between. This CDR3 spans 14 amino acids. The germline V gene encodes CDR1 DFQATT and CDR2 SNEGSKA (reference sequence). CDR3 residues: CSAPLDSSYNEQFF. CDR3 nucleotide sequence: TGCAGTGCTCCCTTGGATAGCTCCTACAATGAGCAGTTCTTC.

This clonotype appeared a few times. The chain is built from TRBV6-5 and TRBJ2-3; D not resolved. From germline, CDR1 is MNHEY and CDR2 SVGAGI. The V gene lost 8 bases and the J gene lost 0 bases, with 9 bases spanning the gap. The CDR3 has 13 residues. CDR3 amino acids: CASSLASTDTQYF. As DNA, the CDR3 is TGTGCCAGCTCCCTGGCTAGCACAGATACGCAGTATTTT.

This rearrangement joins TRBV20-1 to TRBJ2-7; 10 nucleotides match TRBD2. Germline CDR1 reads DFQATT; CDR2 reads SNEGSKA (reference sequence). Trimming removed 3 bases from V and 4 bases from J; junction bases left unmatched: 6. This CDR3 has 14 residues. CDR3 sequence reads: CSASFASGSYEQYF. The CDR3 bases are TGCAGTGCTAGTTTTGCTAGCGGGAGTTACGAGCAGTACTTC.

The gene calls are TRBV29-1 and TRBJ2-1; tentatively, D is TRBD1 (6 bases). Germline V gene sequence: CDR1 SQVTM, CDR2 ANQGSEA. CDR3 length: 13 amino acids. Trimming took off 7 bases at V and 7 bases at J, with 17 bases between the two ends. The CDR3 bases are TGCAGCGCGCACCCAGGGGATAGGAATGAGCAGTTCTTC. Translating gives CSAHPGDRNEQFF.

The V gene is TRBV29-1, the J gene TRBJ2-7; D may match TRBD1 or TRBD2 (6 bases each). Germline loops: CDR1 SQVTM, CDR2 ANQGSEA. V lost 1 base to trimming and J lost 5 bases, with 12 bases between them. The CDR3 runs to 13 residues. The CDR3 protein is CSVEGGAIDEQYF. CDR3 bases: TGCAGCGTTGAAGGGGGGGCGATCGACGAGCAGTACTTC.

This clonotype occurred once. V and J are TRBV29-1 and TRBJ2-1; the D gene is possibly TRBD2 (6 bases). CDR1 and CDR2 (germline): SQVTM, ANQGSEA. This CDR3 comprises 13 residues. Trimming shortened V by 5 bases and J by 7 bases, and 15 bases separated the two germline ends. The CDR3 nucleotides are TGCAGCGTTACCTGGGACTTGGATAATGAGCAGTTCTTC. Amino acids: CSVTWDLDNEQFF.

This rearrangement joins TRBV11-2 to TRBJ2-2; no firm D call. The CDR3 runs to 15 residues. V lost 10 bases to trimming and J lost 0 bases, with 15 bases between them. Germline V gene lookup returns CDR1 SGHAT and CDR2 FQNNGV. The CDR3 DNA reads as TGTGCCACGCCGACGTGGGCAGCGAACACCGGGGAGCTGTTTTTT. It codes for CATPTWAANTGELFF.

The CDR3 spells CASSTQGTYYEQYF. In DNA form, the CDR3 reads TGTGCCAGCAGCACTCAGGGGACCTACTACGAGCAGTACTTC. The chain uses TRBV12-3 or TRBV12-4 and TRBJ2-7; D perhaps matches TRBD1 (6 bases). The V gene lost 6 bases and the J gene lost 3 bases, with 15 bases spanning the gap. This CDR3 is built from 14 residues.

V gene TRBV4-1 combines with J gene TRBJ2-1; 12 bases align to TRBD2. Per germline, CDR1 MGHRA and CDR2 YSYEKL. The CDR3 is 16 amino acids. The V and J ends lost 4 bases and 8 bases, in that order; junction bases with no gene match: 9. The CDR3 loop reads CASSLPSGRALDEQFF. CDR3 DNA sequence: TGCGCCAGCAGCCTCCCTAGCGGGAGGGCCCTCGATGAGCAGTTCTTC.

This clonotype was found once. This chain connects TRBV4-1 to TRBJ2-7, with 13 bases identical to TRBD2. This CDR3 is 17 amino acids long. CDR1 MGHRA and CDR2 YSYEKL come from the germline V gene. The ends lost 4 bases at V and 2 bases at J; junction bases unmatched: 8. In DNA, the CDR3 is TGCGCCAGCAGCCTAATAGCCGGGACTAGCGGGACCTACGAGCAGTACTTC. Its translation is CASSLIAGTSGTYEQYF.

The rearrangement joins TRBV6-5 to TRBJ1-1; D gene unclear. The CDR3 is made up of 13 amino acids. Germline V CDR1 and CDR2: MNHEY, SVGAGI. Trimming stripped 6 bases from V and 6 bases from J, with 14 bases between. The CDR3 loop is CASRPNHYPEAFF. DNA of the CDR3: TGTGCCAGCAGACCGAACCATTACCCTGAAGCTTTCTTT.

The rearrangement uses TRBV2 and TRBJ2-4, with unresolved D. Trimming took off 2 bases at V and 6 bases at J, with 14 bases between the two ends. Per germline, CDR1 SNHLY and CDR2 FYNNEI. The CDR3 consists of 15 residues. In DNA form, the CDR3 reads TGTGCCAGCAGTGAATCTCCTCGCGAGCCAAACATTCAGTACTTC. Amino acid sequence: CASSESPREPNIQYF. Full variable domain (missing parts from reference TRBV2 and TRBJ2-4): EPEVTQTPSHQVTQMGQEVILRCVPISNHLYFYWYRQILGQKVEFLVSFYNNEISEKSEIFDDQFSVERPDGSNFTLKIRSTKLEDSAMYFCASSESPREPNIQYFGAGTRLSVL.

In DNA form, the CDR3 reads TGTGCCAGCAGCCCCGATCCGGGAGCATATGAGCAGTTCTTC. Protein product: CASSPDPGAYEQFF. The chain recombines TRBV7-8 with TRBJ2-1; TRBD2 is a possible D gene (6 bases). CDR1 and CDR2 from the germline V gene are SGHVS and FQNEAQ. The CDR3 length is 14 residues. Between the trimmed V and J ends, which lost 5 bases and 8 bases, there was a span of 16 bases. Using reference TRBV7-8 and TRBJ2-1 for the parts outside the CDR3, the full variable domain is GAGVSQSPRYKVAKRGQDVALRCDPISGHVSLFWYQQALGQGPEFLTYFQNEAQLDKSGLPSDRFFAERPEGSVSTLKIQRTQQEDSAVYLCASSPDPGAYEQFFGPGTRLTVL.

This sequence joins TRBV4-1 and TRBJ1-1; tentative D call: TRBD1 (6 bases). Germline CDR1 is MGHRA and CDR2 is YSYEKL. The CDR3 sequence is 16 residues long. Between the trimmed V and J ends, which lost 2 bases and 0 bases, there was a span of 13 bases. The CDR3: CASSQPTGGLNTEAFF. In nucleotides, the CDR3 is TGCGCCAGCAGCCAACCGACAGGCGGGTTGAACACTGAAGCTTTCTTT.